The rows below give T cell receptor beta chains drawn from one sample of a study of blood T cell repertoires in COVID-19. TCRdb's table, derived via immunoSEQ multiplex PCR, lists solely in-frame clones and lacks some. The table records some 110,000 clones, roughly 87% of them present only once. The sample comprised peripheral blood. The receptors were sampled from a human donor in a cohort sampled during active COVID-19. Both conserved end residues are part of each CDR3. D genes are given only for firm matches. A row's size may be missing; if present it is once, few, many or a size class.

DNA: TGCGCCAGCACTGAGGACAGGGCGAACACTGAAGCTTTCTTT; CDR3: CASTEDRANTEAFF; J: TRBJ1-1; D: TRBD1; V: TRBV10-2; size: NA
DNA: TGCGCCAGCAGCTTGGCCAGGGAGAACACTGAAGCTTTCTTT; CDR3: CASSLARENTEAFF; J: TRBJ1-1; D: NA; V: TRBV5-1; size: NA
DNA: TGTGCCAGCAGCTCCCAGGGTCTGCAGACCCAGTACTTC; CDR3: CASSSQGLQTQYF; J: TRBJ2-5; D: NA; V: TRBV11-3; size: NA
DNA: TGTGCCAGTAGTATAGATGGGGACAGGAGCTATGGCTACACCTTC; CDR3: CASSIDGDRSYGYTF; J: TRBJ1-2; D: TRBD1; V: TRBV19; size: NA
DNA: TGTGCCAGCAGCCGAGACAGGAACACCGGGGAGCTGTTTTTT; CDR3: CASSRDRNTGELFF; J: TRBJ2-2; D: NA; V: TRBV6-6; size: NA
DNA: TGTGCCAGCAGCTTTGGACAGGGCTACACCGGGGAGCTGTTTTTT; CDR3: CASSFGQGYTGELFF; J: TRBJ2-2; D: TRBD1; V: TRBV5-5; size: NA
DNA: TGTGCCAGCAGCGGGCCACAGGTTCCGTACACTGAAGCTTTCTTT; CDR3: CASSGPQVPYTEAFF; J: TRBJ1-1; D: NA; V: TRBV9; size: NA
DNA: TGTGCCAGCAGTGAATGGTTAGGAGGCTATGGCTACACCTTC; CDR3: CASSEWLGGYGYTF; J: TRBJ1-2; D: NA; V: TRBV6-1; size: NA
DNA: TGTGCCAGTAGACCTCCGGGACAGGGGTTCAACACCGGGGAGCTGTTTTTT; CDR3: CASRPPGQGFNTGELFF; J: TRBJ2-2; D: TRBD1; V: TRBV19; size: NA
DNA: TGTGCCAGCAGCCAAGTCCCAGGAAACACTGAAGCTTTCTTT; CDR3: CASSQVPGNTEAFF; J: TRBJ1-1; D: NA; V: TRBV3-1/TRBV3-2; size: once
DNA: TGTGCCAGCAGCCCCCGGACAGGGACGAATACTGAAGCTTTCTTT; CDR3: CASSPRTGTNTEAFF; J: TRBJ1-1; D: TRBD1; V: TRBV7-4; size: NA
DNA: TGTGCCAGCAGCTTGGAGTCTGGGACAGCGAGCTCCTACGAGCAGTACTTC; CDR3: CASSLESGTASSYEQYF; J: TRBJ2-7; D: TRBD1; V: TRBV5-4; size: NA
DNA: TGTGCCAGCAGTGAAGCTCCGGGCACTGAAGCTTTCTTT; CDR3: CASSEAPGTEAFF; J: TRBJ1-1; D: NA; V: TRBV2; size: NA
DNA: TGTGCCAGCAGTGAACGGGGCGGGAGGGCCTCCTACGAGCAGTACTTC; CDR3: CASSERGGRASYEQYF; J: TRBJ2-7; D: TRBD2; V: TRBV2; size: NA
DNA: TGCGCCAGCAGCTTGGCCCGGGATCTTAACGAGCAGTACTTC; CDR3: CASSLARDLNEQYF; J: TRBJ2-7; D: NA; V: TRBV5-1; size: NA
DNA: TGCGCCAGCAGCTTGACAGCTTCGCCAGATACGCAGTATTTT; CDR3: CASSLTASPDTQYF; J: TRBJ2-3; D: NA; V: TRBV5-1; size: NA